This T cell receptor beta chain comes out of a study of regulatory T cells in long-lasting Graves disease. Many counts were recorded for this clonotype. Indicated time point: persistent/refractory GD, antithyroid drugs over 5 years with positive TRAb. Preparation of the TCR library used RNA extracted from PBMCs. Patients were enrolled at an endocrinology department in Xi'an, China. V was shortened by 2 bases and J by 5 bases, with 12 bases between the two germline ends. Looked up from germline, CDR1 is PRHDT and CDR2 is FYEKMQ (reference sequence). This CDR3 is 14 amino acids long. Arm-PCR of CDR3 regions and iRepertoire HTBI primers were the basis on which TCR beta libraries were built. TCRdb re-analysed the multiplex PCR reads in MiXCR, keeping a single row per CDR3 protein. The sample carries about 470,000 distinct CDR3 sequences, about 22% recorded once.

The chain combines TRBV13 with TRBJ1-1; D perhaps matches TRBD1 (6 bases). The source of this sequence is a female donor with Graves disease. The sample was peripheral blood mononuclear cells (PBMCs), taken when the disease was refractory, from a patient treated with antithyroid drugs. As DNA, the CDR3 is TGTGCCAGCAGCTTAAATAGGGGGAGGACTGAAGCTTTCTTT. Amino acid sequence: CASSLNRGRTEAFF.